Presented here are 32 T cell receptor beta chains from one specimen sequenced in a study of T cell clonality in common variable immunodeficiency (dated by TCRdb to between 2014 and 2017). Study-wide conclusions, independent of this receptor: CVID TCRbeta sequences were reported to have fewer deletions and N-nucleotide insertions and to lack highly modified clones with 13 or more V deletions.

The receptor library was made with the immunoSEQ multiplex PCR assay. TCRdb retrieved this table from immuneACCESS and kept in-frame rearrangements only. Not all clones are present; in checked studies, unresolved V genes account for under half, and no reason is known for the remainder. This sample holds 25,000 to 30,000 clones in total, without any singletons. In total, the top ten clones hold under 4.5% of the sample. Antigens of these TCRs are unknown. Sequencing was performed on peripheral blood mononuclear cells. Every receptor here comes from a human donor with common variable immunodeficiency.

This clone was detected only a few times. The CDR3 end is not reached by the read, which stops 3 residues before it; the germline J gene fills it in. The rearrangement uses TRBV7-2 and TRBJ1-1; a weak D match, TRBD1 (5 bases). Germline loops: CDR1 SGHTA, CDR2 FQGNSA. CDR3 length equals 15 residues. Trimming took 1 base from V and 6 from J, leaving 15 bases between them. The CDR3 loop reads CASSLGLGAWSEAFF. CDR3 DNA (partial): TGTGCCAGCAGCTTAGGCCTTGGGGCATGGTCTGAA. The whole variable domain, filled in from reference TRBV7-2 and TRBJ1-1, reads GAGVSQSPSNKVTEKGKDVELRCDPISGHTALYWYRQSLGQGLEFLIYFQGNSAPDKSGLPSDRFSAERTGGSVSTLTIQRTQQEDSAVYLCASSLGLGAWSEAFFGQGTRLTVV.

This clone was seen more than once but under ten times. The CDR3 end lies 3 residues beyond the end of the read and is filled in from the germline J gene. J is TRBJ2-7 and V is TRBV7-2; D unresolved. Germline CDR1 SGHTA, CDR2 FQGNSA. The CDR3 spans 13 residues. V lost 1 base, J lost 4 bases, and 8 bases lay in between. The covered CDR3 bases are TGTGCCAGCAGCTTAGTATTGTTGTACGAG. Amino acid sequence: CASSLVLLYE. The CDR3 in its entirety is CASSLVLLYEQYF.

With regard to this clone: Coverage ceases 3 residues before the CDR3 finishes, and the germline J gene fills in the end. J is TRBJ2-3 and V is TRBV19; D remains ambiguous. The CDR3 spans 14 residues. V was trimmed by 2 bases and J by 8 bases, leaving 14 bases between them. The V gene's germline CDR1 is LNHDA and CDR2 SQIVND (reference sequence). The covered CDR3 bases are TGTGCCAGTAGTATATCACAGACCATTAGTACG. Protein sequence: CASSISQTIST. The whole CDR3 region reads CASSISQTISTQYF.

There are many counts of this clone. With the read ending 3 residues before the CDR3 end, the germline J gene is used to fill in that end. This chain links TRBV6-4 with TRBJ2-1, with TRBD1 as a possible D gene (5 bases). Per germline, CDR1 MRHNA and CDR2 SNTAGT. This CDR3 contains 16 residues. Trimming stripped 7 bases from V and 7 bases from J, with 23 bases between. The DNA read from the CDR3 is TGTGCCAGCATCAGACAGACCCCGACCGTTTTTAATGAG. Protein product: CASIRQTPTVFNE. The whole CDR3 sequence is CASIRQTPTVFNEQFF.

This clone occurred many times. The CDR3 region is CASSQATYEQYF. CDR3 DNA, as far as it was read: TGTGCCAGCAGCCAAGCCACCTACGAG. V usage is TRBV3-1 (or the pseudogene TRBV3-2) and J usage is TRBJ2-7; D gene unclear. The CDR3 goes on 3 residues after the read ends, and that part is filled in from the germline J gene. This CDR3 comprises 12 residues. Trimming removed 1 base at V and 2 bases at J, with 3 bases between. Germline V CDR1 and CDR2: LGHDT, YNNKEL (reference sequence).

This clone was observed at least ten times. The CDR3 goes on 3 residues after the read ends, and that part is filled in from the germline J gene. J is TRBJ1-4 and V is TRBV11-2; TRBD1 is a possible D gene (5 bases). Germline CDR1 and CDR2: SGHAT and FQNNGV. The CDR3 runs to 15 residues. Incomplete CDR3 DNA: TGTGCCAGCAGCTTAGATCCTGGCAGGGTGGCGAAA. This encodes CASSLDPGRVAK. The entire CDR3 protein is CASSLDPGRVAKLFF.

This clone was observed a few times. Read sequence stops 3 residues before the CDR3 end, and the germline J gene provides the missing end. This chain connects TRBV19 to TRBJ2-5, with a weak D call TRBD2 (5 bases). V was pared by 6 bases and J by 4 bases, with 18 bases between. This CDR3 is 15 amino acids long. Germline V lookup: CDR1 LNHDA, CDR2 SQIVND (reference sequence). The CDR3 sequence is CASRRNGAGGETQYF. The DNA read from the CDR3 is TGTGCCAGTAGGAGGAATGGCGCGGGCGGAGAGACC.

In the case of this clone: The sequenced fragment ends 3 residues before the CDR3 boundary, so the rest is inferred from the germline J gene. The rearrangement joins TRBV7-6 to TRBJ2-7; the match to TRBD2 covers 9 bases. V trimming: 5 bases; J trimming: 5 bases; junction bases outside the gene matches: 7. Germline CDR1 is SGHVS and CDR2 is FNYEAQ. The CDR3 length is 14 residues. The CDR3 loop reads CASSLTSGFDEQYF. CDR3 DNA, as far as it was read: TGTGCCAGCAGCCTTACTAGCGGGTTCGACGAG.

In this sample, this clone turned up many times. The DNA read from the CDR3 is TGCGCCAGCAGCTTAGACGGACAGGGGCGGAGAAATGAG. Protein product: CASSLDGQGRRNE. The complete CDR3 reads CASSLDGQGRRNEQFF. The chain recombines TRBV5-1 with TRBJ2-1, with TRBD1 matching over 9 bases. The read is 3 residues too short to cover the CDR3 end, so that end is filled in from the germline J gene. CDR3 length: 16 residues. Germline CDR1 and CDR2: SGHRS and YFSETQ. The junction had 10 bases not matched to a gene; V was cut back by 2 bases and J by 7 bases.

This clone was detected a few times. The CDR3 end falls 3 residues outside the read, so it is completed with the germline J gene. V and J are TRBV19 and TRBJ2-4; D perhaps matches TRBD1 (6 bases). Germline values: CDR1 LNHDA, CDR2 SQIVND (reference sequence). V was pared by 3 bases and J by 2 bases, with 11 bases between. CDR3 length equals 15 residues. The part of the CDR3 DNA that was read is TGTGCCAGTAGTATTAGGGGGACATCCAAAAACATT. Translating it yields CASSIRGTSKNI. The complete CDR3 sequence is CASSIRGTSKNIQYF. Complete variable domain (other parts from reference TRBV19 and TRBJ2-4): DGGITQSPKYLFRKEGQNVTLSCEQNLNHDAMYWYRQDPGQGLRLIYYSQIVNDFQKGDIAEGYSVSREKKESFPLTVTSAQKNPTAFYLCASSIRGTSKNIQYFGAGTRLSVL.

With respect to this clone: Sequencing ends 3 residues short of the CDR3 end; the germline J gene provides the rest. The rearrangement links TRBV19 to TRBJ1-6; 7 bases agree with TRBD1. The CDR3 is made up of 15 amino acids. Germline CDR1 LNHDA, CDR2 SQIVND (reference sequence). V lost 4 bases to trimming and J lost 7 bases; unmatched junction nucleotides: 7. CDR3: CASSREGQVNSPLHF. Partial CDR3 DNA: TGTGCCAGTAGTAGAGAAGGACAGGTGAATTCACCC.

The covered CDR3 bases are TGTGCCAGTAAGGGGCAGATTAACACTGAA. It translates to CASKGQINTE. The whole CDR3 is CASKGQINTEAFF. The rearrangement uses TRBV19 and TRBJ1-1, with D possibly matching TRBD1 (5 bases). The read falls 3 residues short of the CDR3 end, and the missing part is taken from the germline J gene. The V gene lost 7 bases and the J gene lost 2 bases, with 11 bases spanning the gap. CDR3 length: 13 residues. From germline, CDR1 is LNHDA and CDR2 SQIVND (reference sequence).

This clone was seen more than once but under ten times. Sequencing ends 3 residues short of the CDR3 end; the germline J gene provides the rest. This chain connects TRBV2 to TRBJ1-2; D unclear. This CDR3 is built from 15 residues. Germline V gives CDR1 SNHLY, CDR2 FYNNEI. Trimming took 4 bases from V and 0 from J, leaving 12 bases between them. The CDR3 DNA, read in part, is TGTGCCAGCAGTGCGTACCCAGTTACTAACTATGGC. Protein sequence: CASSAYPVTNYG. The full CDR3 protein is CASSAYPVTNYGYTF.

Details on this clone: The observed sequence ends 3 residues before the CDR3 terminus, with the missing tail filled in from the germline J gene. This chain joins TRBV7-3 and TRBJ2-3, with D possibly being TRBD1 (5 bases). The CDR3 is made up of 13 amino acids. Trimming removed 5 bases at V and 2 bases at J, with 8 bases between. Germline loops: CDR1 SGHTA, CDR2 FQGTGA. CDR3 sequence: CASSLGHTDTQYF. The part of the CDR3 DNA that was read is TGTGCCAGCAGCCTAGGACACACAGATACG.

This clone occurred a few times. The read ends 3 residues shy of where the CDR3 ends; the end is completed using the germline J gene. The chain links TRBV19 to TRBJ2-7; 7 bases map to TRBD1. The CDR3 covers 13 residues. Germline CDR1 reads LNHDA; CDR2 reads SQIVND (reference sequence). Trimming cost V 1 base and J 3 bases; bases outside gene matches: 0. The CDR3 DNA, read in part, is TGTGCCAGTAGTATAGGACAGGGCTACGAG. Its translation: CASSIGQGYE. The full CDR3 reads CASSIGQGYEQYF.

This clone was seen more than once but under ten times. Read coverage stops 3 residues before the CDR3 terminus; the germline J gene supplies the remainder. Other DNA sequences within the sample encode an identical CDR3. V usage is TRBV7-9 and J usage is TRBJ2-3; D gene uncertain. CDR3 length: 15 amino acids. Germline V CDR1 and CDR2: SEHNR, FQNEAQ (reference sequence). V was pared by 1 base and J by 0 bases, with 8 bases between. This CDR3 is CASSLVLASTDTQYF. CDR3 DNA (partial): TGTGCCAGCAGCTTAGTTCTGGCAAGCACAGATACG.

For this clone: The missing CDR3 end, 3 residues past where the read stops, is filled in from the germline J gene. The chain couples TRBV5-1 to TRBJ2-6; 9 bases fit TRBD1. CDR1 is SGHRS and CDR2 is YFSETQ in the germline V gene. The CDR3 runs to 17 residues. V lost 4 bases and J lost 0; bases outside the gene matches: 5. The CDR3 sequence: CASSPGQGSSGANVLTF. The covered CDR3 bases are TGCGCCAGCAGCCCGGGACAGGGAAGCTCTGGGGCCAACGTC.

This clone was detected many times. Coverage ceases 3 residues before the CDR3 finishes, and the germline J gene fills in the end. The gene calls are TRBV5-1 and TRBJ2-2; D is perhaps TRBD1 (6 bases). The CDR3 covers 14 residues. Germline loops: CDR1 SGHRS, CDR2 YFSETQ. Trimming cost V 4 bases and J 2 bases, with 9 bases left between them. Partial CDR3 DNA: TGCGCCAGCAGCATACAGGGAAACACCGGGGAG. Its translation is CASSIQGNTGE. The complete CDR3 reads CASSIQGNTGELFF. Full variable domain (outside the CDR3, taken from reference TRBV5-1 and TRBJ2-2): KAGVTQTPRYLIKTRGQQVTLSCSPISGHRSVSWYQQTPGQGLQFLFEYFSETQRNKGNFPGRFSGRQFSNSRSEMNVSTLELGDSALYLCASSIQGNTGELFFGEGSRLTVL.

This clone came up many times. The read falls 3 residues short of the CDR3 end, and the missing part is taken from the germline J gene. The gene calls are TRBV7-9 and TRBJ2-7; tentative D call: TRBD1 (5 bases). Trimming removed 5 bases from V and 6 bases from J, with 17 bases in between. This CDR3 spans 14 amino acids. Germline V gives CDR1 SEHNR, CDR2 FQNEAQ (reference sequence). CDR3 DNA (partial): TGTGCCAGCAGCCCGGAAGGGGATCCCTCCGAG. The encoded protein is CASSPEGDPSE. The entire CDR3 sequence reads CASSPEGDPSEQYF. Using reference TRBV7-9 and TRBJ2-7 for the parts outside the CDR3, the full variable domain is DTGVSQNPRHKITKRGQNVTFRCDPISEHNRLYWYRQTLGQGPEFLTYFQNEAQLEKSRLLSDRFSAERPKGSFSTLEIQRTEQGDSAMYLCASSPEGDPSEQYFGPGTRLTVT.

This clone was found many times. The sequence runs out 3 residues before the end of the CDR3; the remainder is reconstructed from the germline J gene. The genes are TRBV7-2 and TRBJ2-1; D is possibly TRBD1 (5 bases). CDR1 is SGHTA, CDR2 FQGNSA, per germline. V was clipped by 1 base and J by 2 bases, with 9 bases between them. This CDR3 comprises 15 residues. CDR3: CASSLVAGTYNEQFF. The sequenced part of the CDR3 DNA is TGTGCCAGCAGCTTAGTAGCAGGGACCTACAATGAG.

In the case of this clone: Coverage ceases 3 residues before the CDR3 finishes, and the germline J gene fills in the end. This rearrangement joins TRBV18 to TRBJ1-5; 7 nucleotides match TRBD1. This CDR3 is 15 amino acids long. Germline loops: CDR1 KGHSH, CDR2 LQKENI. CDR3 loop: CASSLGAGGIQPQHF. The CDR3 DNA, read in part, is TGTGCCAGCTCACTCGGAGCAGGGGGTATTCAACCC.

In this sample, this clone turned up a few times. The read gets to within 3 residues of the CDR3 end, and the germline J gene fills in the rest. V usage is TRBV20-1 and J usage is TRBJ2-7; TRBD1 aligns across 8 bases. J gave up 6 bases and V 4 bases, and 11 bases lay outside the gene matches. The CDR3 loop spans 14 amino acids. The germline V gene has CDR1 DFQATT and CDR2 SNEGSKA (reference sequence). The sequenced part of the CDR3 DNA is TGCAGTGCTAACCGGGACAGGACCCATCGCGAG. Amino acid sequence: CSANRDRTHRE. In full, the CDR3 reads CSANRDRTHREQYF.

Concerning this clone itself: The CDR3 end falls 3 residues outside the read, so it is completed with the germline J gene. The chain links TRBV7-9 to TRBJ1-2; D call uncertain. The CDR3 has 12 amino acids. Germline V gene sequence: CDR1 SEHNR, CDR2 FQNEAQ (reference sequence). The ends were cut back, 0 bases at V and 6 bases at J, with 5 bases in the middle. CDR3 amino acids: CASSLARDGYTF. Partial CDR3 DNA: TGTGCCAGCAGCTTAGCCCGCGATGGC.

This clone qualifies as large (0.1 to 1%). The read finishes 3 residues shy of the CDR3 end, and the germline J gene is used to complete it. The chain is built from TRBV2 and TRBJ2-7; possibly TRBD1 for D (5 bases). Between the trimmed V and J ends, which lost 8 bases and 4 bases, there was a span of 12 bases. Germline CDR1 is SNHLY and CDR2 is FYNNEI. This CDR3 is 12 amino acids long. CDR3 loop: CASWQGLYEQYF. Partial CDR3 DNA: TGTGCCAGCTGGCAGGGCCTGTACGAG.

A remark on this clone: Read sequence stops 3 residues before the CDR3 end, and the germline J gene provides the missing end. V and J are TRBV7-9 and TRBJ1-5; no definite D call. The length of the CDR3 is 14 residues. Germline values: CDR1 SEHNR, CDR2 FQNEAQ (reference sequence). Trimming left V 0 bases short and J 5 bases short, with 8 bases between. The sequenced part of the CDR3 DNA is TGTGCCAGCAGCTTAGCGGTTGCGGATCAGCCC. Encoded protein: CASSLAVADQP. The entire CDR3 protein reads CASSLAVADQPQHF.

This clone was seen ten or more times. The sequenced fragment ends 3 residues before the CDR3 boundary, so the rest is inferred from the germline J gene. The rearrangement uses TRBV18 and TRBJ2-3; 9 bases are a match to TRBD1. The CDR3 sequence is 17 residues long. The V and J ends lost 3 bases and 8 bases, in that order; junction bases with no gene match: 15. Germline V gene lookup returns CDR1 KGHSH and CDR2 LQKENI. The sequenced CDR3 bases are TGTGCCAGCTCACCCTTAACAGGGGGCGAAGTACAGGGTACG. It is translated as CASSPLTGGEVQGT. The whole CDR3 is CASSPLTGGEVQGTQYF.

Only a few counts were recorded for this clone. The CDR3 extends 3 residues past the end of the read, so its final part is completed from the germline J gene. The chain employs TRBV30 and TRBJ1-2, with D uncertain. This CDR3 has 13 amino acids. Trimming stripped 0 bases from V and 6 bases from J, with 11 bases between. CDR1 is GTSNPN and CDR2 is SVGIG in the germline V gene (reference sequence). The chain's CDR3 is CAWSVGPRDGYTF. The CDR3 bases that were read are TGTGCCTGGAGTGTGGGCCCCCGTGATGGC. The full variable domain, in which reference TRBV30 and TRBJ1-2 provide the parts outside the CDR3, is SQTIHQWPATLVQPVGSPLSLECTVEGTSNPNLYWYRQAAGRGLQLLFYSVGIGQISSEVPQNLSASRPQDRQFILSSKKLLLSDSGFYLCAWSVGPRDGYTFGSGTRLTVV.

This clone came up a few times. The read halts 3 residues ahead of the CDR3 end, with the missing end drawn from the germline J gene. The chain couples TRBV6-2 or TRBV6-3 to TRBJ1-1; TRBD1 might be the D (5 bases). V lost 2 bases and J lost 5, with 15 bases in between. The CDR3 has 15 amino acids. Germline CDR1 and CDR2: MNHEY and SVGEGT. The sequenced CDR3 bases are TGTGCCAGCAGTTACACGCGGGGGGGAGGGACTGAA. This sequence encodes CASSYTRGGGTE. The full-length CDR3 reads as CASSYTRGGGTEAFF.

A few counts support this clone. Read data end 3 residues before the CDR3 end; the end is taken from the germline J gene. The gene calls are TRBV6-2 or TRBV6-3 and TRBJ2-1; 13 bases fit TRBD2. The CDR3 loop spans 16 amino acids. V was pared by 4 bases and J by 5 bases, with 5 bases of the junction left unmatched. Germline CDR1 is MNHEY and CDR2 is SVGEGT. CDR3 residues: CASSSRGTSGNNEQFF. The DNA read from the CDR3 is TGTGCCAGCAGTTCAAGAGGGACTAGCGGGAACAATGAG.

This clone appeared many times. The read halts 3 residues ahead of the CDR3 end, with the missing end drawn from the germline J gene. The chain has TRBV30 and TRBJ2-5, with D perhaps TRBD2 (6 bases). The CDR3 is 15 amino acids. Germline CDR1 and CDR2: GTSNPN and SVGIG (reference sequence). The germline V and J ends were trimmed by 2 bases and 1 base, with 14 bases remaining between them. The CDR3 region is CAWSIRRGSQETQYF. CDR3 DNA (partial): TGTGCCTGGAGTATCAGACGGGGGTCCCAAGAGACC. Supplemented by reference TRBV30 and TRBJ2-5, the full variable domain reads SQTIHQWPATLVQPVGSPLSLECTVEGTSNPNLYWYRQAAGRGLQLLFYSVGIGQISSEVPQNLSASRPQDRQFILSSKKLLLSDSGFYLCAWSIRRGSQETQYFGPGTRLLVL.

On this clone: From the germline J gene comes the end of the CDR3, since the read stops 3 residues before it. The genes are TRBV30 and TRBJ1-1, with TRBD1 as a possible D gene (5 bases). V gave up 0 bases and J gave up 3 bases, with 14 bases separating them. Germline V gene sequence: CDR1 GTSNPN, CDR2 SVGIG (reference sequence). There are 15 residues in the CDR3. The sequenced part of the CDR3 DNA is TGTGCCTGGAGTGTACTCGGAACAGGTCACACTGAA. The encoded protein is CAWSVLGTGHTE. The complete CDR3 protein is CAWSVLGTGHTEAFF. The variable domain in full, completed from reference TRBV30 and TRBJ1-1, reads SQTIHQWPATLVQPVGSPLSLECTVEGTSNPNLYWYRQAAGRGLQLLFYSVGIGQISSEVPQNLSASRPQDRQFILSSKKLLLSDSGFYLCAWSVLGTGHTEAFFGQGTRLTVV.

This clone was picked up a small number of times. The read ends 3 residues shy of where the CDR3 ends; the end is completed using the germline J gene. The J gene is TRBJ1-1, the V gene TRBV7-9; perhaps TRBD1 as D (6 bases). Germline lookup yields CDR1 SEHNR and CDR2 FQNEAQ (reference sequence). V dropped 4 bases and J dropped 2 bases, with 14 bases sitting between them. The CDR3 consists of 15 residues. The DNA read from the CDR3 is TGTGCCAGCAGCTCACCCCGGACAGCAAACACTGAA. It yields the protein CASSSPRTANTE. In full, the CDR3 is CASSSPRTANTEAFF.